These T cell receptor beta chains were read from a single sample in a study of T cells after yellow fever vaccination. Each CDR3 protein gets one entry after TCRdb re-called the 5' RACE reads with MiXCR. The data hold over 300,000 distinct CDR3 sequences, with 3.6% observed a single time. This specimen was PBMCs, taken on the day of the yellow fever booster vaccination. These receptor sequences come from a young man who received the YFV17D yellow fever vaccine. Each CDR3 is given with its conserved first and last residue. The D gene is left open where the match is weak. For some rows the clone size is stated as once, few or many, or as a class when expanded; others skip it.

cdr3_aa: CASSLAGTGGRYEQFF
cdr3_nt: TGCGCCAGCAGCTTGGCGGGGACAGGGGGCAGGTATGAGCAGTTCTTC
j_call: TRBJ2-1
d_call: TRBD1
v_call: TRBV5-1
clone_size: many

cdr3_aa: CASSLGDRFGEAFF
cdr3_nt: TGTGCCAGCAGTTTGGGTGACAGGTTCGGGGAAGCTTTCTTT
j_call: TRBJ1-1
d_call: NA
v_call: TRBV28
clone_size: many

cdr3_aa: CASSQSHNLNTEAFF
cdr3_nt: TGTGCCAGCAGCCAATCACATAATTTGAACACTGAAGCTTTCTTT
j_call: TRBJ1-1
d_call: NA
v_call: TRBV3-1
clone_size: many

cdr3_aa: CASSNPQVANTEAFF
cdr3_nt: TGTGCCAGCAGCAACCCACAGGTGGCGAACACTGAAGCTTTCTTT
j_call: TRBJ1-1
d_call: NA
v_call: TRBV7-8
clone_size: many

cdr3_aa: CASSQETGPSFGNEQFF
cdr3_nt: TGTGCCAGCAGCCAAGAAACAGGTCCCTCCTTTGGCAATGAGCAGTTCTTC
j_call: TRBJ2-1
d_call: NA
v_call: TRBV4-2
clone_size: many

cdr3_aa: CASSTLRDTTYEQYF
cdr3_nt: TGTGCCAGCAGTACTCTTCGGGACACAACCTACGAGCAGTACTTC
j_call: TRBJ2-7
d_call: NA
v_call: TRBV6-8
clone_size: few

cdr3_aa: CASSPRTSGGMRETQYF
cdr3_nt: TGTGCCAGCAGTCCCCGGACTAGCGGGGGGATGAGGGAGACCCAGTACTTC
j_call: TRBJ2-5
d_call: TRBD2
v_call: TRBV12-3/TRBV12-4
clone_size: NA

cdr3_aa: CSVEGGGHTDTQYF
cdr3_nt: TGCAGCGTTGAGGGCGGGGGGCACACAGATACGCAGTATTTT
j_call: TRBJ2-3
d_call: TRBD2
v_call: TRBV29-1
clone_size: NA

cdr3_aa: CASSGRDRGPRSSYTF
cdr3_nt: TGTGCCAGCAGCGGCCGGGACAGGGGGCCTCGAAGCAGCTACACCTTC
j_call: TRBJ1-2
d_call: TRBD1
v_call: TRBV6-2/TRBV6-3
clone_size: NA

cdr3_aa: CASSTDRAAPLHF
cdr3_nt: TGTGCCAGTAGTACCGACAGGGCGGCACCCCTCCACTTT
j_call: TRBJ1-6
d_call: TRBD1
v_call: TRBV19
clone_size: few

cdr3_aa: CASSLIQRREQFF
cdr3_nt: TGTGCCAGCAGCCTTATTCAACGCCGGGAGCAGTTCTTC
j_call: TRBJ2-1
d_call: NA
v_call: TRBV14
clone_size: many

cdr3_aa: CASSSFRGEETQYF
cdr3_nt: TGTGCCAGCAGCTCCTTCAGGGGAGAAGAGACCCAGTACTTC
j_call: TRBJ2-5
d_call: NA
v_call: TRBV5-4
clone_size: few

cdr3_aa: CASSLAPGGGGTDTQYF
cdr3_nt: TGCGCCAGCAGCTTGGCCCCGGGTGGAGGGGGCACAGATACGCAGTATTTT
j_call: TRBJ2-3
d_call: NA
v_call: TRBV5-1
clone_size: NA

cdr3_aa: CASSTNYRDSRGSNQPQHF
cdr3_nt: TGTGCCAGCAGTACAAACTACCGGGACTCACGGGGGAGCAATCAGCCCCAGCATTTT
j_call: TRBJ1-5
d_call: NA
v_call: TRBV6-2/TRBV6-3
clone_size: NA

cdr3_aa: CASSWQGAETQYF
cdr3_nt: TGTGCCAGCAGTTGGCAGGGGGCAGAGACCCAGTACTTC
j_call: TRBJ2-5
d_call: TRBD1
v_call: TRBV3-1
clone_size: few

cdr3_aa: CSARDGVAGVQHF
cdr3_nt: TGCAGTGCTAGAGACGGGGTTGCAGGAGTCCAGCATTTT
j_call: TRBJ1-5
d_call: NA
v_call: TRBV20-1
clone_size: many

cdr3_aa: CASSLGGRGDPETQYF
cdr3_nt: TGTGCCAGCAGCTTGGGAGGGCGAGGCGATCCAGAGACCCAGTACTTC
j_call: TRBJ2-5
d_call: NA
v_call: TRBV5-6
clone_size: few

cdr3_aa: CSASLQGVSYEQYF
cdr3_nt: TGCAGTGCTAGCCTACAGGGGGTATCCTACGAGCAGTACTTC
j_call: TRBJ2-7
d_call: TRBD1
v_call: TRBV20-1
clone_size: many

cdr3_aa: CASSREGGDGYTF
cdr3_nt: TGTGCCAGCAGCCGAGAGGGGGGCGATGGCTACACCTTC
j_call: TRBJ1-2
d_call: NA
v_call: TRBV6-1
clone_size: many

cdr3_aa: CASSRGGPTSGDNEQFF
cdr3_nt: TGTGCCAGCAGCAGGGGGGGCCCGACTAGCGGGGACAATGAGCAGTTCTTC
j_call: TRBJ2-1
d_call: TRBD2
v_call: TRBV7-2
clone_size: many

cdr3_aa: CASSQGTAGNEKLFF
cdr3_nt: TGCGCCAGCAGCCAAGGGACAGCGGGTAATGAAAAACTGTTTTTT
j_call: TRBJ1-4
d_call: NA
v_call: TRBV4-3
clone_size: many

cdr3_aa: CSAREGERAGTGELFF
cdr3_nt: TGCAGTGCTAGAGAAGGGGAGAGGGCGGGCACCGGGGAGCTGTTTTTT
j_call: TRBJ2-2
d_call: NA
v_call: TRBV20-1
clone_size: few

cdr3_aa: CASSLGGISRKLFF
cdr3_nt: TGTGCCAGCAGCTTAGGGGGAATTTCCCGAAAACTGTTTTTT
j_call: TRBJ1-4
d_call: NA
v_call: TRBV7-2
clone_size: many

cdr3_aa: CASSLAGLGVPDTQYF
cdr3_nt: TGTGCCAGCAGCTTAGCCGGATTGGGGGTCCCAGATACGCAGTATTTT
j_call: TRBJ2-3
d_call: NA
v_call: TRBV11-1
clone_size: many

cdr3_aa: CASGLVQGYNEQFF
cdr3_nt: TGTGCTAGTGGTTTGGTACAAGGCTACAATGAGCAGTTCTTC
j_call: TRBJ2-1
d_call: NA
v_call: TRBV12-5
clone_size: few

cdr3_aa: CASSARGSPNEKLFF
cdr3_nt: TGTGCCAGCAGCGCCCGGGGCAGCCCTAATGAAAAACTGTTTTTT
j_call: TRBJ1-4
d_call: NA
v_call: TRBV5-5
clone_size: few

cdr3_aa: CASSLDIGNQPQHF
cdr3_nt: TGCGCCAGCAGCTTGGATATCGGAAATCAGCCCCAGCATTTT
j_call: TRBJ1-5
d_call: NA
v_call: TRBV5-1
clone_size: many

cdr3_aa: CASSPRSSGGPGSYNEQFF
cdr3_nt: TGTGCCAGTAGTCCCCGTTCTAGCGGGGGGCCGGGCTCCTACAATGAGCAGTTCTTC
j_call: TRBJ2-1
d_call: TRBD2
v_call: TRBV19
clone_size: many

cdr3_aa: CASIGQGWRTEAFF
cdr3_nt: TGTGCCAGCATCGGACAGGGGTGGAGGACTGAAGCTTTCTTT
j_call: TRBJ1-1
d_call: TRBD1
v_call: TRBV25-1
clone_size: NA

cdr3_aa: CSARSSYNSPLHF
cdr3_nt: TGCAGTGCTAGAAGTTCCTATAATTCACCCCTCCACTTT
j_call: TRBJ1-6
d_call: NA
v_call: TRBV20-1
clone_size: NA

cdr3_aa: CASSNNSGERSSYNEQFF
cdr3_nt: TGTGCCAGCAGCAATAATAGCGGGGAACGTTCCTCCTACAATGAGCAGTTCTTC
j_call: TRBJ2-1
d_call: TRBD2
v_call: TRBV28
clone_size: many

cdr3_aa: CSISMNLNTEAFF
cdr3_nt: TGCAGTATCTCAATGAATTTAAACACTGAAGCTTTCTTT
j_call: TRBJ1-1
d_call: NA
v_call: TRBV20-1
clone_size: many

cdr3_aa: CASSFGDEQFF
cdr3_nt: TGTGCCAGCAGCTTTGGAGATGAGCAGTTCTTC
j_call: TRBJ2-1
d_call: NA
v_call: TRBV7-6
clone_size: many

cdr3_aa: CSALRLAREETQYF
cdr3_nt: TGCAGTGCTTTGCGGCTAGCCCGGGAAGAGACCCAGTACTTC
j_call: TRBJ2-5
d_call: NA
v_call: TRBV20-1
clone_size: NA

cdr3_aa: CATSRDTGTSGGVQDEQFF
cdr3_nt: TGTGCCACCAGCAGAGACACGGGGACTAGCGGGGGGGTACAGGATGAGCAGTTCTTC
j_call: TRBJ2-1
d_call: TRBD2
v_call: TRBV15
clone_size: NA

cdr3_aa: CASSLTRGTDTQYF
cdr3_nt: TGCGCCAGCAGCTTGACGAGGGGAACAGATACGCAGTATTTT
j_call: TRBJ2-3
d_call: NA
v_call: TRBV5-1
clone_size: few

cdr3_aa: CASSPRGVSQPQHF
cdr3_nt: TGTGCCAGCAGCCCGCGGGGAGTGAGTCAGCCCCAGCATTTT
j_call: TRBJ1-5
d_call: NA
v_call: TRBV7-9
clone_size: many

cdr3_aa: CASSRGPGETQYF
cdr3_nt: TGTGCCAGCAGCCGCGGCCCTGGGGAGACCCAGTACTTC
j_call: TRBJ2-5
d_call: NA
v_call: TRBV11-3
clone_size: few

cdr3_aa: CASSQSGTSGHNEQFF
cdr3_nt: TGTGCCAGCAGCCAATCCGGGACTAGCGGACACAATGAGCAGTTCTTC
j_call: TRBJ2-1
d_call: TRBD2
v_call: TRBV7-2
clone_size: NA

cdr3_aa: CASRGGSSDTEAFF
cdr3_nt: TGCGCCAGCCGCGGCGGCTCCTCGGACACTGAAGCTTTCTTT
j_call: TRBJ1-1
d_call: NA
v_call: TRBV5-1
clone_size: many

cdr3_aa: CAIGGGGARETQYF
cdr3_nt: TGTGCCATCGGGGGCGGGGGGGCGCGAGAGACCCAGTACTTC
j_call: TRBJ2-5
d_call: TRBD2
v_call: TRBV10-3
clone_size: NA

cdr3_aa: CASSLIKSSGGRNTGELFF
cdr3_nt: TGTGCCAGCAGTTTAATCAAGAGTAGCGGGGGAAGGAACACCGGGGAGCTGTTTTTT
j_call: TRBJ2-2
d_call: TRBD2
v_call: TRBV12-3/TRBV12-4
clone_size: NA

cdr3_aa: CASSAGHRQPQHF
cdr3_nt: TGTGCCAGCAGTGCGGGGCATCGGCAGCCCCAGCATTTT
j_call: TRBJ1-5
d_call: NA
v_call: TRBV6-4
clone_size: many

cdr3_aa: CASLGQGGISNQPQHF
cdr3_nt: TGTGCCAGCCTGGGACAGGGGGGAATTAGCAATCAGCCCCAGCATTTT
j_call: TRBJ1-5
d_call: TRBD1
v_call: TRBV6-6
clone_size: few

cdr3_aa: CASSTTGTGKTGELFF
cdr3_nt: TGTGCCAGCAGTACTACCGGGACAGGGAAAACCGGGGAGCTGTTTTTT
j_call: TRBJ2-2
d_call: TRBD1
v_call: TRBV25-1
clone_size: few